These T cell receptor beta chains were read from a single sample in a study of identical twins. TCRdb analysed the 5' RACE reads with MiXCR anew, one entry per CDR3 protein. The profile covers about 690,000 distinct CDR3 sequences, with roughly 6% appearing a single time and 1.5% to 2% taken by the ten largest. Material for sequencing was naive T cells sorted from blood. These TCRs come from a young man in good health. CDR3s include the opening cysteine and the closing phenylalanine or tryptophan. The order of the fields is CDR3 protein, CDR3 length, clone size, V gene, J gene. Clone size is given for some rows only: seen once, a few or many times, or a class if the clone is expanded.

CDR3aa: CASSLEHPETQYF
len: 13
abundance: .
v_gene: TRBV5-1
j_gene: TRBJ2-5

CDR3aa: CASSYPGTESYEQYF
len: 15
abundance: few
v_gene: TRBV6-5
j_gene: TRBJ2-7

CDR3aa: CSAIHPSAPGGGELFF
len: 16
abundance: many
v_gene: TRBV20-1
j_gene: TRBJ2-2

CDR3aa: CASSLGQSYGYTF
len: 13
abundance: many
v_gene: TRBV12-3/TRBV12-4
j_gene: TRBJ1-2

CDR3aa: CAIGASNSGANVLTF
len: 15
abundance: many
v_gene: TRBV10-3
j_gene: TRBJ2-6

CDR3aa: CASSVDGQGHEQYF
len: 14
abundance: .
v_gene: TRBV9
j_gene: TRBJ2-7

CDR3aa: CASRPSPGQVTDTQYF
len: 16
abundance: many
v_gene: TRBV12-3/TRBV12-4
j_gene: TRBJ2-3

CDR3aa: CASSPGTGFSQYF
len: 13
abundance: few
v_gene: TRBV7-8
j_gene: TRBJ2-7

CDR3aa: CASSLGTGTNTGELFF
len: 16
abundance: many
v_gene: TRBV4-3
j_gene: TRBJ2-2

CDR3aa: CATSAALAESTDTQYF
len: 16
abundance: few
v_gene: TRBV24-1
j_gene: TRBJ2-3

CDR3aa: CASSQDANGRAYEQYF
len: 16
abundance: many
v_gene: TRBV4-3
j_gene: TRBJ2-7

CDR3aa: CASSSPKGGMDGYTF
len: 15
abundance: few
v_gene: TRBV6-2/TRBV6-3
j_gene: TRBJ1-2

CDR3aa: CASSFYREDTGELFF
len: 15
abundance: few
v_gene: TRBV5-6
j_gene: TRBJ2-2

CDR3aa: CASAWGDTDTQYF
len: 13
abundance: few
v_gene: TRBV28
j_gene: TRBJ2-3

CDR3aa: CSAQQESYEQYF
len: 12
abundance: many
v_gene: TRBV20-1
j_gene: TRBJ2-7

CDR3aa: CASTAGPWYNEQFF
len: 14
abundance: few
v_gene: TRBV6-2/TRBV6-3
j_gene: TRBJ2-1

CDR3aa: CASLSIYGYTF
len: 11
abundance: many
v_gene: TRBV6-5
j_gene: TRBJ1-2

CDR3aa: CASSPVGADTQYF
len: 13
abundance: .
v_gene: TRBV11-2
j_gene: TRBJ2-3

CDR3aa: CASSLLGHPYGYTF
len: 14
abundance: many
v_gene: TRBV7-9
j_gene: TRBJ1-2

CDR3aa: CASSPGLAENNEQFF
len: 15
abundance: many
v_gene: TRBV5-1
j_gene: TRBJ2-1

CDR3aa: CSARDGDSNQPQHF
len: 14
abundance: many
v_gene: TRBV20-1
j_gene: TRBJ1-5

CDR3aa: CSARPFTSTDTQYF
len: 14
abundance: many
v_gene: TRBV20-1
j_gene: TRBJ2-3

CDR3aa: CSASNIRTYSNQPQHF
len: 16
abundance: many
v_gene: TRBV20-1
j_gene: TRBJ1-5

CDR3aa: CASSKGHTSPSPTQHF
len: 16
abundance: .
v_gene: TRBV4-3
j_gene: TRBJ1-5

CDR3aa: CASSFRQDGNEQFF
len: 14
abundance: many
v_gene: TRBV7-9
j_gene: TRBJ2-1

CDR3aa: CASSYGFRGDTEAFF
len: 15
abundance: many
v_gene: TRBV6-2/TRBV6-3
j_gene: TRBJ1-1

CDR3aa: CASPPSRAGYEQYF
len: 14
abundance: few
v_gene: TRBV21-1
j_gene: TRBJ2-7

CDR3aa: CASSSLADSTDTQYF
len: 15
abundance: many
v_gene: TRBV7-2
j_gene: TRBJ2-3

CDR3aa: CASSPRQGYSTDTQYF
len: 16
abundance: few
v_gene: TRBV5-1
j_gene: TRBJ2-3

CDR3aa: CASSESTGTYGYTF
len: 14
abundance: many
v_gene: TRBV9
j_gene: TRBJ1-2

CDR3aa: CATSDLRTDTQYF
len: 13
abundance: many
v_gene: TRBV24-1
j_gene: TRBJ2-3

CDR3aa: CASSLGDNSPLHF
len: 13
abundance: many
v_gene: TRBV25-1
j_gene: TRBJ1-6

CDR3aa: CASRGTGTQPQHF
len: 13
abundance: many
v_gene: TRBV12-3/TRBV12-4
j_gene: TRBJ1-5

CDR3aa: CASSLYENSPLHF
len: 13
abundance: many
v_gene: TRBV12-3/TRBV12-4
j_gene: TRBJ1-6

CDR3aa: CASRSRPQGPGELFF
len: 15
abundance: few
v_gene: TRBV11-3
j_gene: TRBJ2-2

CDR3aa: CATSRVRFSGNTIYF
len: 15
abundance: .
v_gene: TRBV15
j_gene: TRBJ1-3

CDR3aa: CASSQDRRVLYF
len: 12
abundance: many
v_gene: TRBV4-3
j_gene: TRBJ2-7

CDR3aa: CATSRRGRVDNEQFF
len: 15
abundance: many
v_gene: TRBV15
j_gene: TRBJ2-1

CDR3aa: CASSVRGTGELFF
len: 13
abundance: many
v_gene: TRBV25-1
j_gene: TRBJ2-2

CDR3aa: CASSLRTSGTDTQYF
len: 15
abundance: many
v_gene: TRBV5-1
j_gene: TRBJ2-3

CDR3aa: CASSQESGGPQYF
len: 13
abundance: .
v_gene: TRBV4-3
j_gene: TRBJ2-5

CDR3aa: CASSPGLTHNEQFF
len: 14
abundance: many
v_gene: TRBV12-3/TRBV12-4
j_gene: TRBJ2-1

CDR3aa: CASSDSGASYNEQFF
len: 15
abundance: many
v_gene: TRBV6-4
j_gene: TRBJ2-1

CDR3aa: CASSQNGGQGTYEQYF
len: 16
abundance: few
v_gene: TRBV5-1
j_gene: TRBJ2-7

CDR3aa: CASSLAVRTFTGELFF
len: 16
abundance: few
v_gene: TRBV5-1
j_gene: TRBJ2-2

CDR3aa: CASSWGGHSGNTIYF
len: 15
abundance: many
v_gene: TRBV7-9
j_gene: TRBJ1-3

CDR3aa: CASSQGGTGSEAFF
len: 14
abundance: many
v_gene: TRBV4-1
j_gene: TRBJ1-1

CDR3aa: CASSQERSFSGELFF
len: 15
abundance: .
v_gene: TRBV4-3
j_gene: TRBJ2-2

CDR3aa: CAISERSPTGTQYF
len: 14
abundance: many
v_gene: TRBV10-3
j_gene: TRBJ2-3

CDR3aa: CASSFRALAAGTDTQYF
len: 17
abundance: few
v_gene: TRBV27
j_gene: TRBJ2-3

CDR3aa: CASSLEVGLAEVSTDTQYF
len: 19
abundance: .
v_gene: TRBV5-1
j_gene: TRBJ2-3

CDR3aa: CASSRRDREGSDTQYF
len: 16
abundance: .
v_gene: TRBV7-6
j_gene: TRBJ2-3

CDR3aa: CAISASLDVELFF
len: 13
abundance: few
v_gene: TRBV10-3
j_gene: TRBJ2-2

CDR3aa: CASSQDRAAQGNEQFF
len: 16
abundance: few
v_gene: TRBV4-3
j_gene: TRBJ2-1